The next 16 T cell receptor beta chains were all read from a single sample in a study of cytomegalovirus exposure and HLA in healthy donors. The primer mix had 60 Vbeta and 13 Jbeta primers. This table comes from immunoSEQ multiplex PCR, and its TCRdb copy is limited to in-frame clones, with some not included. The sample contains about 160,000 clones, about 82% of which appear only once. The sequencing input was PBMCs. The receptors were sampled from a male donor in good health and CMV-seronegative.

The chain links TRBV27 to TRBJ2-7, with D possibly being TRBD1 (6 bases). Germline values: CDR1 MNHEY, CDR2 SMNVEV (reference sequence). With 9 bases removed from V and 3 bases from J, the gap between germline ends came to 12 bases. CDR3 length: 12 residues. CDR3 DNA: TGTGCCAGTAGGGGCAGGGGCTACGAGCAGTACTTC. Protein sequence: CASRGRGYEQYF.

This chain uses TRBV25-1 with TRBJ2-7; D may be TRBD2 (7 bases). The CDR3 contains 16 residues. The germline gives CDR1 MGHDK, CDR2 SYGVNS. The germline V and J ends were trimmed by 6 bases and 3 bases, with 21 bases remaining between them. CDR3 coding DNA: TGTGCCAGCAGCCCGATGGGGGGGGCAGGCAGCTACGAGCAGTACTTC. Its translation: CASSPMGGAGSYEQYF.

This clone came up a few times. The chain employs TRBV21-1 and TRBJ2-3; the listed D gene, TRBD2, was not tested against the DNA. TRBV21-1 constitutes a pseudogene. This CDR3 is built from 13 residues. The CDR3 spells CASSISSTDTQYF. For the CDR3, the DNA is TGTGCCAGCAGCATAAGCAGCACAGATACGCAGTATTTT.

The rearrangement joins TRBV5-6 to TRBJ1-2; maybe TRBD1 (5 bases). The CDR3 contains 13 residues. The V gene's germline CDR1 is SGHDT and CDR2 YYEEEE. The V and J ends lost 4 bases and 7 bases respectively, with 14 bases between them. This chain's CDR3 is CASSQTGGGGYTF. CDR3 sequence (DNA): TGTGCCAGCAGCCAGACGGGCGGGGGTGGCTACACCTTC.

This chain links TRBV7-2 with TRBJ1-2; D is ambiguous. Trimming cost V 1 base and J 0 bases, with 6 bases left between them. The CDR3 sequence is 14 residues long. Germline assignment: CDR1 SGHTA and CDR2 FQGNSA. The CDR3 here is CASSLDGANYGYTF. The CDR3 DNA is TGTGCCAGCAGCTTAGACGGAGCTAACTATGGCTACACCTTC.

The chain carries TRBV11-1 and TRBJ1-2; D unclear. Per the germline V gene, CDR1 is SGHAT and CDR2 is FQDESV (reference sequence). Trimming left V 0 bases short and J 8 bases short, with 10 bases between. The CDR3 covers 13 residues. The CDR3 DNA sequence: TGTGCCAGCAGCTTAGCCGGCCAGGCCGGCTACACCTTC. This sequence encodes CASSLAGQAGYTF.

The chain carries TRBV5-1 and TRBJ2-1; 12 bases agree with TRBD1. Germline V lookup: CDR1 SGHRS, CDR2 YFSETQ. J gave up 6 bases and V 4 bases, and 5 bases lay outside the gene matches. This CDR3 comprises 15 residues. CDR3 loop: CASSKGQGAFNEQFF. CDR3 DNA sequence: TGCGCCAGCAGCAAGGGACAGGGGGCCTTCAATGAGCAGTTCTTC.

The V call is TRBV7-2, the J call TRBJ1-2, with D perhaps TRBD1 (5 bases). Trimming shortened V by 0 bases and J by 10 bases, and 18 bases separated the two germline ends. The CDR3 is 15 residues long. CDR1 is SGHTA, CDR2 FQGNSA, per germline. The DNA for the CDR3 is TGTGCCAGCAGCTTAGCGCTTGTAAGACAGTCTTTCTACACCTTC. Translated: CASSLALVRQSFYTF.

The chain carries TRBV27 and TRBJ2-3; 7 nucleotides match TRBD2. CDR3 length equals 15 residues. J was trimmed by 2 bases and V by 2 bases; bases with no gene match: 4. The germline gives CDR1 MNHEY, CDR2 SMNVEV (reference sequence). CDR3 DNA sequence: TGTGCCAGCAGTTTAGGACTAGAGTACACAGATACGCAGTATTTT. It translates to CASSLGLEYTDTQYF.

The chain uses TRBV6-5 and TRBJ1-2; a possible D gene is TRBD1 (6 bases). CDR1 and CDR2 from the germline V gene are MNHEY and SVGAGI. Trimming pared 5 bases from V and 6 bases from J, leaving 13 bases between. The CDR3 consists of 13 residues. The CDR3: CASSMGHRHGYTF. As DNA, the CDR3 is TGTGCCAGCAGTATGGGACATAGGCATGGCTACACCTTC.

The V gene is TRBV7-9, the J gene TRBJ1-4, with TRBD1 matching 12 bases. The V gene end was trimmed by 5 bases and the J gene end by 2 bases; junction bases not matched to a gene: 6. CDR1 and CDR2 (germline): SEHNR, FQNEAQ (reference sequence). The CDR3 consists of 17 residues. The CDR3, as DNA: TGTGCCAGCAGCGCAACCGGGACAGGGGGCACTAATGAAAAACTGTTTTTT. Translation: CASSATGTGGTNEKLFF.

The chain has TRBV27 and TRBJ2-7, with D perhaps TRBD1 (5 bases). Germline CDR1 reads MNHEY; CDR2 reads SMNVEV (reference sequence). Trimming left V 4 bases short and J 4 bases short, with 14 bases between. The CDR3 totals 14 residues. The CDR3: CASSSTDEVYEQYF. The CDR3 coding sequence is TGTGCCAGCAGTTCGACAGACGAGGTTTACGAGCAGTACTTC.

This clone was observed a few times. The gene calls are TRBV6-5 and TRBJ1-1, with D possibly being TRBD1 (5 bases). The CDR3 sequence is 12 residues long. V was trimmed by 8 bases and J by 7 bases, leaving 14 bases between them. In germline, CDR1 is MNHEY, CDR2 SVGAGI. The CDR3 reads CASCRAGGEAFF. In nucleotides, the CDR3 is TGTGCCAGCTGCAGGGCGGGGGGTGAAGCTTTCTTT.

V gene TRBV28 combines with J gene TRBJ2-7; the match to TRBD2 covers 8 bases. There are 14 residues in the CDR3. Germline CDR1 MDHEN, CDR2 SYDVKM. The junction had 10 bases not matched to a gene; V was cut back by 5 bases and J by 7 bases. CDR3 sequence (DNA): TGTGCCAGCAGTGACGGGGGGGCCAGGCGGGAGCAGTACTTC. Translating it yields CASSDGGARREQYF.

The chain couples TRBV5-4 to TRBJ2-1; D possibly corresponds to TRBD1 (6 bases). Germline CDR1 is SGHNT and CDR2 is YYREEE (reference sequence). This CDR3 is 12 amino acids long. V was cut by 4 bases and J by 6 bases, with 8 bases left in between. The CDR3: CASSAQGNEQFF. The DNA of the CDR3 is TGTGCCAGCAGCGCACAGGGCAATGAGCAGTTCTTC.

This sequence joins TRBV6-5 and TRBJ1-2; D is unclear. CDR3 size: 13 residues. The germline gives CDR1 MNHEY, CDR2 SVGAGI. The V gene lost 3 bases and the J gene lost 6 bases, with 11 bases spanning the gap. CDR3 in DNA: TGTGCCAGCAGTTATAGGCTTGAGGATGGCTACACCTTC. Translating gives CASSYRLEDGYTF.